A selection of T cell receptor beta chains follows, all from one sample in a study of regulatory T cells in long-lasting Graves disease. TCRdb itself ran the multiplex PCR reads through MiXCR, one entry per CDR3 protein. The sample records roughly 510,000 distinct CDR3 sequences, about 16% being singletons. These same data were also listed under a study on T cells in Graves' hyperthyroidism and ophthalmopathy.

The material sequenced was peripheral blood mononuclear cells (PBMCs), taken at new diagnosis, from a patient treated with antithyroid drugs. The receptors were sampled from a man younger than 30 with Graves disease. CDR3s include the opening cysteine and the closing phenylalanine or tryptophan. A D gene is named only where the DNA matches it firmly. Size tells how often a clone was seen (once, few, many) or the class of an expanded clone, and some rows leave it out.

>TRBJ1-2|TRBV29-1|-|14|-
TGCAGCGTTGAAGATCTGCGGGTATCCTATGGCTACACCTTC
CSVEDLRVSYGYTF
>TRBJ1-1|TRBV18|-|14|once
TGTGCCAGCTCACCAAAGGTAGGGGACGCTGAAGCTTTCTTT
CASSPKVGDAEAFF
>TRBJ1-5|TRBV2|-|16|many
TGTGCCAGCAGTGGGGGTTCGACAGGCCCCAATCAGCCCCAGCATTTT
CASSGGSTGPNQPQHF
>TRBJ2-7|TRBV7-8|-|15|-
TGTACCAGCAGCTTGGATTCTATCAGGCGCCACGAGCAGTACTTC
CTSSLDSIRRHEQYF
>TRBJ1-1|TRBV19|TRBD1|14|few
TGTGCCAGTACCGACAGGGGAATGAACACTGAAGCTTTCTTT
CASTDRGMNTEAFF
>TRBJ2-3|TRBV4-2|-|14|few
TGTGCCAGCAGCCAAGATCGGACCACAGATACGCAGTATTTT
CASSQDRTTDTQYF
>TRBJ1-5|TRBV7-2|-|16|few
TGTGCCAGCAGCTCTAGTCAGGGGCGGAACAATCAGCCCCAGCATTTT
CASSSSQGRNNQPQHF
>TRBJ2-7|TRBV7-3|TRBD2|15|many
TGTGCCAGCAGCTTGGGACTAGCGGGAGGCGACGAGCAGTACTTC
CASSLGLAGGDEQYF
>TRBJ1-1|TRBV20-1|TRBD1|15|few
TGCAGTGCCCGGAATCCAGGGGGCCTTCAGACTGAAGCTTTCTTT
CSARNPGGLQTEAFF
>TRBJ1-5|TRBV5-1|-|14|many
TGCGCCAGCAGCTTGGGACAGTCGGATCAGCCCCAGCATTTT
CASSLGQSDQPQHF
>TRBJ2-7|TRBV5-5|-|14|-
TGTGCCAGCAGCTTAGGTGCAGCGGTGGACGAGCAGTACTTC
CASSLGAAVDEQYF
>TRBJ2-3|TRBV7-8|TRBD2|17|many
TGTGCCAGCAGCTTCCGTAGGCTAGCGGGAGTTACAGATACGCAGTATTTT
CASSFRRLAGVTDTQYF
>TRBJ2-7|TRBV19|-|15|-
TGTGCCAGTAGAACTGACAGTTCCCCCTCCTACGAGCAGTACTTC
CASRTDSSPSYEQYF
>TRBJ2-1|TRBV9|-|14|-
TGTGCCAGCAGCGTAGTAGGGTCTGGGAATGAGCAGTTCTTC
CASSVVGSGNEQFF
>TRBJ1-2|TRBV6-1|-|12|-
TGTGCCAGCAGATCGACAGAGAATGGCTACACCTTC
CASRSTENGYTF
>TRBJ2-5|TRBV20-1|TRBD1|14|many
TGCAGTGCGCTCGACAGGGGGCGCGGAGAGACCCAGTACTTC
CSALDRGRGETQYF
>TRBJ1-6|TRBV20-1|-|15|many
TGCAGTGCTAGAGGAAGGGGGGGCTCGGATTCACCCCTCCACTTT
CSARGRGGSDSPLHF
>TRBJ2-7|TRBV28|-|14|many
TGTGCCAGCAACCTGGGGGGAAGCTCCTACGAGCAGTACTTC
CASNLGGSSYEQYF
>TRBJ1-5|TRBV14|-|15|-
TGTGCCAGCATCGGGACAAGTTATAGCAATCAGCCCCAGCATTTT
CASIGTSYSNQPQHF
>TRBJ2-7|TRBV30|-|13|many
TGTGCCTGGAGTGGACAGGTGACCTACGAGCAGTACTTC
CAWSGQVTYEQYF
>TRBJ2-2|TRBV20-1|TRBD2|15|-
TGCAGTGCTCCAGGACTAGCGGGAGTTGACGGGGAGCTGTTTTTT
CSAPGLAGVDGELFF
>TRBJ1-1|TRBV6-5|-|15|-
TGTGCCAGCAGTTATACGTCGGCGCGGGTAACTGAAGCTTTCTTT
CASSYTSARVTEAFF
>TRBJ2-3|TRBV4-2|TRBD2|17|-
TGTGCCAGCAGCCAAGATCTTCCTAGCGGGAGTGGAGATACGCAGTATTTT
CASSQDLPSGSGDTQYF
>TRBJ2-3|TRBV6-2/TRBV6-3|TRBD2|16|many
TGTGCCAGCAGTCCCTCGACTAGCGGGAGTGCAGATACGCAGTATTTT
CASSPSTSGSADTQYF
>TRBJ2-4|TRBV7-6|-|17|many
TGTGCCAGCAGTCCTTCGGGGGGCGGGGCCTCGAAAAACATTCAGTACTTC
CASSPSGGGASKNIQYF
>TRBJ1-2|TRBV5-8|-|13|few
TGTGCCAGCAGCTTGGCCGGGGACCTTCTGGGGTCCTTC
CASSLAGDLLGSF
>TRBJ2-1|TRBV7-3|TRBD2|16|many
TGTGCCAGCAGCCCTTCTAGCGGGAGGGCGGGTAATGAGCAGTTCTTC
CASSPSSGRAGNEQFF
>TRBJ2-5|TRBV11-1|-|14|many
TGTGCCAGCAGCTTCCGGAGGGGGGAAGAGACCCAGTACTTC
CASSFRRGEETQYF
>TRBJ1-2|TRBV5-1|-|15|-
TGCGCCAGCAGCTTGGATGGAGCAGGAGGCTATGGCTACACCTTC
CASSLDGAGGYGYTF